This T cell receptor (beta chain) stems from a study of OX40 agonist ivuxolimab in advanced cancers. Repertoires were generated with immunoSEQ multiplex PCR, while TCRdb's copy carries only in-frame clones and drops some. Of approximately 74,000 clones listed, roughly 78% are singletons. For this clone: The antigen is unknown.

Autoimmune disease history or systemic immunosuppression was exclusionary. Researchers took blood at baseline, on cycle 4 day 1, and on cycle 7 day 1. Findings and limits, study-wide: At 0.1 to 3.0 mg/kg, clonal expansion of CD4+ and CD8+ blood T cells had occurred by week 6. Relatively little clonal expansion, among the lowest observed, appeared in partial responders at 0.1-3.0 mg/kg.

The sequence was obtained from an adult with an advanced solid tumor such as melanoma, head and neck, liver or kidney cancer. The source was CD4+ or CD8+ T cells sorted from blood, collected in a trial of the OX40 agonist ivuxolimab.

CDR3 sequence: CASSERTERQPQHF. CDR3 in DNA: TGTGCCAGCAGCGAAAGGACGGAACGTCAGCCCCAGCATTTT. The V call is TRBV6-5, the J call TRBJ1-5; D is ambiguous. With 6 bases removed from V and 6 bases from J, the gap between germline ends came to 15 bases. The CDR3 runs to 14 residues. Looked up from germline, CDR1 is MNHEY and CDR2 is SVGAGI.